The subject of this entry is one TCR beta chain. The antigen remains undetermined. In the PCR, 60 Vbeta and 13 Jbeta primers were used. TCRdb keeps only in-frame clones here, not all; method: immunoSEQ multiplex PCR. The sample holds about 98,000 clones, 60% to 80% seen once. This entry belongs to a study of cytomegalovirus exposure and HLA in healthy donors. Study results and limitations: The authors later linked a missense DCLRE1C variant to TCR beta V- and J-gene trimming. About 90% or about 30% of the time was how often most TCR beta V segments were productive, according to an earlier analysis. The study put 150 or so TCR beta chains on its list as cytomegalovirus-associated. A cluster of highly shared sequence variants was likely a sequencing artifact.

The CDR3 contains 12 residues. Germline-derived CDR1 and CDR2 are SQVTM and ANQGSEA. V dropped 6 bases and J dropped 4; count of bases not matched to a gene: 5. Sequencing was carried out using PBMCs. This TCR was recovered from a female donor in good health and CMV-seronegative. The chain uses TRBV29-1 and TRBJ1-2, with 7 bases that match TRBD1. CDR3 in amino acids: CSVGQVTYGYTF. CDR3 nucleotides: TGCAGCGTCGGACAGGTGACCTATGGCTACACCTTC.